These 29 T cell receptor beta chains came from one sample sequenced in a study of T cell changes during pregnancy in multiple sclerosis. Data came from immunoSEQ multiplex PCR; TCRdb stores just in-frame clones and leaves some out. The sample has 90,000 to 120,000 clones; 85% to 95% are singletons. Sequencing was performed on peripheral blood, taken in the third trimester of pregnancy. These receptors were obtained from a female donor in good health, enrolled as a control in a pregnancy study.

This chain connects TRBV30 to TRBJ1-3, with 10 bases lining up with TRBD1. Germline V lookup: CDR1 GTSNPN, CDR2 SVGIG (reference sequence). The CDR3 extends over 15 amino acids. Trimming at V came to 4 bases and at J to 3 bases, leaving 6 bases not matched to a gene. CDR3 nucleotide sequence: TGTGCCTGGAACCGGGACAGGGGAGGTGGAAACACCATATATTTT. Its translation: CAWNRDRGGGNTIYF.

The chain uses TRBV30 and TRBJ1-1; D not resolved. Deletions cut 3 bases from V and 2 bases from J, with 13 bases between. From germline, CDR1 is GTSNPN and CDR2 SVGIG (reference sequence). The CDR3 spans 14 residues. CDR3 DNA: TGTGCCTGGAGCTCCCCGGGGATAAACACTGAAGCTTTCTTT. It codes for CAWSSPGINTEAFF.

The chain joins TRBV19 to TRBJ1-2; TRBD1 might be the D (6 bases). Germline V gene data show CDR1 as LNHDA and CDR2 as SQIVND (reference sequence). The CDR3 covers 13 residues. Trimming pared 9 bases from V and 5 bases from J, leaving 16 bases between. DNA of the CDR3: TGTGCCAGCGTGGACAGTCAGAGGTATGGCTACACCTTC. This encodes CASVDSQRYGYTF.

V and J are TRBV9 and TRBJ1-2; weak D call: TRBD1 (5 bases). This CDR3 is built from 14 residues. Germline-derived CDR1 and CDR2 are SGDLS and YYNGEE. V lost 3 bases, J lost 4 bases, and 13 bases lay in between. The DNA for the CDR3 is TGTGCCAGCAGCGAGGGGATACAGGTCTATGGCTACACCTTC. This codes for CASSEGIQVYGYTF.

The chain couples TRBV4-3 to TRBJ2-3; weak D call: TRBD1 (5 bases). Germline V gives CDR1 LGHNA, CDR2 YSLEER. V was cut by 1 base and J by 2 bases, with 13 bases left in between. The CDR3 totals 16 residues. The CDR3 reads CASSQGQAGLTDTQYF. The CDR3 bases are TGCGCCAGCAGCCAAGGCCAGGCAGGGCTCACAGATACGCAGTATTTT.

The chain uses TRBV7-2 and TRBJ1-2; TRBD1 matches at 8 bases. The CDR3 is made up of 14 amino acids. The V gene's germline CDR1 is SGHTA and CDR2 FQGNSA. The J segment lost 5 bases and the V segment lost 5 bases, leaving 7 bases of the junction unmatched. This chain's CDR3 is CASSADRALYGYTF. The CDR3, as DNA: TGTGCCAGCAGCGCGGACAGGGCCCTATATGGCTACACCTTC.

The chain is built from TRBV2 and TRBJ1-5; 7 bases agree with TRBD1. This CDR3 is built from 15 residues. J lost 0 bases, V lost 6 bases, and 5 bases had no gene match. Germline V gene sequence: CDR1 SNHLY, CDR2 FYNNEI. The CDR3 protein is CASSDRVDSNQPQHF. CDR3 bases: TGTGCCAGCAGCGACAGGGTGGATAGCAATCAGCCCCAGCATTTT.

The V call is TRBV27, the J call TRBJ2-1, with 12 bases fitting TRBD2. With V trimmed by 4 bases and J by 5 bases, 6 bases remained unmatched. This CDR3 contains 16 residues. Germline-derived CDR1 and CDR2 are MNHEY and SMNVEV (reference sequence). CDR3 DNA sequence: TGTGCCAGCAGTTCAAGGACTAGCGGGGACCACAATGAGCAGTTCTTC. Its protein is CASSSRTSGDHNEQFF.

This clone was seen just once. The CDR3 loop is CAWSVSGGRDEQFF. The CDR3 nucleotides are TGTGCCTGGAGTGTAAGCGGGGGGAGGGATGAGCAGTTCTTC. The chain uses TRBV30 and TRBJ2-1, with TRBD2 matching 9 bases. CDR3 length: 14 amino acids. Unmatched junction bases numbered 5, after V lost 0 bases and J lost 8 bases. The germline gives CDR1 GTSNPN, CDR2 SVGIG (reference sequence).

CDR3 in DNA: TGTGCCAGCAGTTTGTATTTAACAGGGGGCGTAGATGGCTACACCTTC. This sequence encodes CASSLYLTGGVDGYTF. This sequence joins TRBV27 and TRBJ1-2; 9 bases map to TRBD1. Germline V gene data show CDR1 as MNHEY and CDR2 as SMNVEV (reference sequence). V lost 3 bases, J lost 6 bases, and 11 bases stayed unmatched. The CDR3 sequence is 16 residues long.

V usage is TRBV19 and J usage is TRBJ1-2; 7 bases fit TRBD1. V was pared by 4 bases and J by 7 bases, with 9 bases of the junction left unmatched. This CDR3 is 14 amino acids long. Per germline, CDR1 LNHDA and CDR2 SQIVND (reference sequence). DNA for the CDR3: TGTGCCAGTAGTACCTTGACAGGGATGTTTGGCTACACCTTC. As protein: CASSTLTGMFGYTF.

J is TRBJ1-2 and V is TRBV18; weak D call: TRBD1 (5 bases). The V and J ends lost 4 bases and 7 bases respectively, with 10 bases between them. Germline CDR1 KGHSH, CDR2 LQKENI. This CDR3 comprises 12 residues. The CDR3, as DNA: TGTGCCAGCTCACTTACAGGCAGTGGCTACACCTTC. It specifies CASSLTGSGYTF.

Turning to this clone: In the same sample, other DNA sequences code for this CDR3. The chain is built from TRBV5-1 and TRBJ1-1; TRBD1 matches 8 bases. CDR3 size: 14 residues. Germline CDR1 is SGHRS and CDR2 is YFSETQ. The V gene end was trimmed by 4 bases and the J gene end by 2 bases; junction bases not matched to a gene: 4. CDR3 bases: TGCGCCAGCAGCAAAGGACAGGGCAACACTGAAGCTTTCTTT. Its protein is CASSKGQGNTEAFF.

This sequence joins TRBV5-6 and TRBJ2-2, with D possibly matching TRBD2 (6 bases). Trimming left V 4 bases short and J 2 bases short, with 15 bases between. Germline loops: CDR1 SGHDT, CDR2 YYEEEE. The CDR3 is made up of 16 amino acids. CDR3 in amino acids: CASSLEGAGNTGELFF. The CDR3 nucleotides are TGTGCCAGCAGCCTTGAAGGTGCGGGAAACACCGGGGAGCTGTTTTTT.

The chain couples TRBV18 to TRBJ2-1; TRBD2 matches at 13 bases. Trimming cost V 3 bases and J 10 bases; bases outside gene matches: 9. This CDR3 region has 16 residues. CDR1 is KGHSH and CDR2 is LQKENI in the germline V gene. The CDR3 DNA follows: TGTGCCAGCTCACCCCCAACTAGCGGGGGGGCGGGGGAGCAGTTCTTC. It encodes CASSPPTSGGAGEQFF.

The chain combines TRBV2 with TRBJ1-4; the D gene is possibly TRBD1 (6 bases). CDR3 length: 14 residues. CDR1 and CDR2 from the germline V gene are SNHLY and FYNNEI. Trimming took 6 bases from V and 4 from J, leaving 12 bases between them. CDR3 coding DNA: TGTGCCAGCAGCCAACAGGGTGGTAATGAAAAACTGTTTTTT. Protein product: CASSQQGGNEKLFF.

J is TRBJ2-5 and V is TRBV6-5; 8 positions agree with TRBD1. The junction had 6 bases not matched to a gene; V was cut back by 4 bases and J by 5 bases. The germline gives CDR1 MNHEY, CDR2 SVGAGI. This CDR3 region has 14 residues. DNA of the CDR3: TGTGCCAGCAGTTTTGTACAGGGGGGTGAGACCCAGTACTTC. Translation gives CASSFVQGGETQYF.

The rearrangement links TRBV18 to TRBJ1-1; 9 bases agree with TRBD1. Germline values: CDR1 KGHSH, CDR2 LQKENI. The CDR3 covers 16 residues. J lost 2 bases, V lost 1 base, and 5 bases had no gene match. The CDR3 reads CASSPRRTGENTEAFF. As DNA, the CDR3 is TGTGCCAGCTCACCACGAAGGACAGGGGAAAACACTGAAGCTTTCTTT.

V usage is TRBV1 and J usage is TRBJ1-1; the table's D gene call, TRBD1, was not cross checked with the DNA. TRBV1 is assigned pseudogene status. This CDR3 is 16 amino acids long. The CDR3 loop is CTSSLRQGGENTEAFF. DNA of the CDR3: TGCACCAGCAGCCTTAGACAGGGGGGGGAAAACACTGAAGCTTTCTTT.

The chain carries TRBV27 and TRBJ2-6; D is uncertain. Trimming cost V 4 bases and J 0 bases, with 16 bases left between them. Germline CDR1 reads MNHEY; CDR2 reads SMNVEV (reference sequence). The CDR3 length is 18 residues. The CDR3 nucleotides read TGTGCCAGCAGTTCCTCCCTGCAGGAACACTCTGGGGCCAACGTCCTGACTTTC. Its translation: CASSSSLQEHSGANVLTF.

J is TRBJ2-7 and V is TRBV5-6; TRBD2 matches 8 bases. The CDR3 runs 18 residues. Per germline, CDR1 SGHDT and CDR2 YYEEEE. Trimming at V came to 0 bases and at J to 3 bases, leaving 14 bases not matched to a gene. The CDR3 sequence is CASSLARGGIPRIYEQYF. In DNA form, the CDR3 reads TGTGCCAGCAGCTTGGCTCGGGGGGGGATCCCCCGGATCTACGAGCAGTACTTC.

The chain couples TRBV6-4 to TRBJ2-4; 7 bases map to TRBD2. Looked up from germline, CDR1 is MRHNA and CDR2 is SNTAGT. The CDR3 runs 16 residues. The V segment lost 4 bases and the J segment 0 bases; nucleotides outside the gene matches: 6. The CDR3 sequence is CASSVSAGEAKNIQYF. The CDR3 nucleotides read TGTGCCAGCAGTGTTTCGGCGGGGGAAGCCAAAAACATTCAGTACTTC.

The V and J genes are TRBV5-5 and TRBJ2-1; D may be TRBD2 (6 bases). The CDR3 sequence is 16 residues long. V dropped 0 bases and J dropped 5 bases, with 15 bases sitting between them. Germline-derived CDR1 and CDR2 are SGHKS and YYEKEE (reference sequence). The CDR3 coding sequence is TGTGCCAGCAGCTTGGAGGAGGGATTAACGCACAATGAGCAGTTCTTC. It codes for CASSLEEGLTHNEQFF.

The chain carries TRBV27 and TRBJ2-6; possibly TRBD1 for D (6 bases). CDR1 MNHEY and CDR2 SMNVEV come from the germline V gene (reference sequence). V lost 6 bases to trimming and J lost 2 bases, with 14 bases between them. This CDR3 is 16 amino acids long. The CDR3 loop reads CASSPYRVPGANVLTF. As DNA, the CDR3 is TGTGCCAGCAGCCCCTACAGGGTGCCTGGGGCCAACGTCCTGACTTTC.

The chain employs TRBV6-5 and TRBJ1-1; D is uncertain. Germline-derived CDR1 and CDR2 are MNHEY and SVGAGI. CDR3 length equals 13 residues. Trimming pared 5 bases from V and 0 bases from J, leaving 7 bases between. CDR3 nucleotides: TGTGCCAGCAGTAACAACCTGAACACTGAAGCTTTCTTT. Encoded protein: CASSNNLNTEAFF.

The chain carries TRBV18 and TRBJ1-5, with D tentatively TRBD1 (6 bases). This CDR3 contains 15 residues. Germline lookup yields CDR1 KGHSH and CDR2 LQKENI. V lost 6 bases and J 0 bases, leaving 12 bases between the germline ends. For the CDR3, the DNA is TGTGCCAGCTCCCTGACAGGTAATAGCAATCAGCCCCAGCATTTT. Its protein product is CASSLTGNSNQPQHF.

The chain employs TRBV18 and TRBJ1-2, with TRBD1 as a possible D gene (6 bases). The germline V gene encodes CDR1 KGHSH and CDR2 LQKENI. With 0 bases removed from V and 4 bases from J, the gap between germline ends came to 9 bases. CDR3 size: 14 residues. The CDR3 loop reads CASSPPQGLYGYTF. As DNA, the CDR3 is TGTGCCAGCTCACCACCCCAGGGGCTCTATGGCTACACCTTC.

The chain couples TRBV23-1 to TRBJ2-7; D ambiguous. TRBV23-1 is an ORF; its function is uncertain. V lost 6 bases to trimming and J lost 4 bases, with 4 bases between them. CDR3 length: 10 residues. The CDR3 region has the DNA TGCGCCAGCAGGTCATACGAGCAGTACTTC. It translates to CASRSYEQYF.

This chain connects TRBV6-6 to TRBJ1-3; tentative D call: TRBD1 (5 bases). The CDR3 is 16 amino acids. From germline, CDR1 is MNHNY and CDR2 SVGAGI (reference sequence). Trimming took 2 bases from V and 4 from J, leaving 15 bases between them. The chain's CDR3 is CASSYGRGTGGNTIYF. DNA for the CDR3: TGTGCCAGCAGTTACGGACGTGGAACAGGAGGAAACACCATATATTTT.